This TCR beta chain was sequenced during a study of T cells in Graves' hyperthyroidism and ophthalmopathy. Amplified TCR beta CDR3 regions derived from RNA transcripts. HTBI primers drove first-round RT-PCR of the TCR CDR3. TCRdb reprocessed the multiplex PCR reads via MiXCR and lists one record per CDR3 protein. This sample yields roughly 700,000 distinct CDR3 sequences, of which approximately 40% are seen a single time; about a third belongs to the top ten. The junction had 6 bases not matched to a gene; V was cut back by 8 bases and J by 3 bases. CDR3 length: 13 residues. Germline values: CDR1 SGHAT, CDR2 FQDESV (reference sequence).

Source material: blood. The chain uses TRBV11-1 and TRBJ2-7; 8 nucleotides line up with TRBD1. The TCR originated in a woman in her forties with Graves' hyperthyroidism. CDR3: CASPGTGDYEQYF. CDR3 bases: TGTGCCAGCCCCGGGACAGGTGACTACGAGCAGTACTTC. The whole variable domain, remainder taken from reference TRBV11-1 and TRBJ2-7, is EAEVAQSPRYKITEKSQAVAFWCDPISGHATLYWYRQILGQGPELLVQFQDESVVDDSQLPKDRFSAERLKGVDSTLKIQPAELGDSAMYLCASPGTGDYEQYFGPGTRLTVT.